Given below is one T cell receptor beta chain in context. The antigen it recognizes is unknown. No base quality information exists; no much larger clone differs at one position. Receptors were amplified or captured by the immunoSEQ multiplex PCR assay. For the multiplex PCR, a mixture combining 60 forward primers for TCR Vbeta segments and 13 reverse primers for TCR Jbeta segments was used. A multiplex PCR assay on genomic DNA amplified the CDR3 region of rearranged TCR beta genes. Amplified TCR beta libraries were sequenced as 87-base-pair reads on the Illumina HiSeq System. The authors' pipeline ran thus. In a later analysis, some 80 million unique TCR beta chains were counted across the roughly 670 repertoires, and roughly 11 million of these chains were shared by at least two donors. Raw reads were error-corrected and collapsed into unique sequences by a nearest-neighbor algorithm in which closely related sequences were merged to remove PCR and sequencing errors. CDR3 sequences were aligned to IMGT reference sequences to assign V, D and J gene segments. For a sequence to be retained, a match of at least six nucleotides was required to both a V gene segment and a J gene segment. Rearrangements were classified as productive when the CDR3 lacked stop codons and remained in frame with V and J, and all other rearrangements were classified as non-productive. Following IMGT convention, CDR3 was defined as the stretch from the second conserved V-encoded cysteine up to the conserved J-encoded phenylalanine. The earlier analysis of about 620 of the donors excluded sequences that lacked an unambiguous match to a single V gene segment. An earlier analysis of about 600 of the donors called V segments functional above 56.7% productive rearrangements and segregating when the between-donor standard deviation exceeded 5%. A statistical classification framework was built for diagnosing cytomegalovirus status from the catalog of TCR beta chain sequences. V and J gene assignment, in a later analysis, came from comparing TCR nucleotide sequences with IMGT/GENE-DB human TR gene sequences. A later analysis assigned CDR3 sequences and most-parsimonious VDJ recombination scenarios with the TCRdist pipeline. A later analysis defined each TCR beta chain by its CDR3 amino acid sequence plus V-gene family, and excluded reads lacking a unique V-gene family. To address suspected cross-contamination and a sequencing artifact, a later analysis removed over 500 highly shared, low-generation-probability nucleotide sequences. A later analysis calculated a clonal expansion index for each public chain from normalized within-repertoire ranks of inferred template counts. In a later analysis, generation probabilities were computed with a VDJ recombination model fitted to out-of-frame rearrangements, and the resulting probabilities were checked against IGoR. In a later analysis, hypergeometric tests were used to score TCR-TCR, TCR-HLA and TCR-CMV co-occurrence, with a repertoire-size bias correction applied to TCR pairs. In a later analysis, false discovery rates were estimated by permuting HLA or CMV assignments 20 times. In a later analysis, co-occurring TCRs were grouped using DBSCAN, and TCRdist sequence similarity was added for clustering within HLA-allele-positive subsets. For co-occurrence clustering, repertoires with fewer than 30,000 or more than 120,000 public chains were excluded, along with a handful of repertoires with anomalous nucleotide sharing. The source is immuneACCESS, and TCRdb retained only in-frame sequences with V and J called. Part of the clones is not carried over; for the studies checked, unresolved V genes explain less than half of this, and the remainder is unexplained. V and J calls plus clone size are reproduced from that table; the DNA served to infer D and trimming. The sample table shows about 190,000 clones, and more than 70% are seen once. About 4.6% of the sample lies in the top ten.

The cohort comprised several hundred healthy bone marrow donors. Cohort members were all nominally healthy when sampled, although unrecorded immune exposures were likely present. The donor was CMV seropositive and was included in the group of 290 or so seropositive cohort members. Each donor provided a peripheral blood sample, and peripheral blood mononuclear cells were used for TCR beta sequencing. The Qiagen DNeasy Blood Extraction Kit was used to extract genomic DNA from the blood cell samples. V is cut by 4 bases and J by 4 bases, and the space between the germline ends is 17 bases. Counted from cysteine to phenylalanine, this CDR3 has 16 amino acids. This entry keeps only the CDR3 DNA: 48 bases, framed from base 1. The germline V gene gives CDR1 as SGHRS and CDR2 as YFSETQ. This sample is part of a study of cytomegalovirus exposure and HLA in healthy donors (dated by TCRdb to about 2017). Background for the entire study: An earlier analysis of approximately 590 of the donors reported about 250 Gb of sequence data and some 120 million unique TCR beta sequences from some 180 million T cells. Around 330 gigabases of sequencing data and 70 million to 95 million unique TCR sequences made up an early release that covered approximately 620 HLA-typed donors. Among the approximately 430 genotyped donors, around 81% belonged to the genetic ancestry cluster associated with self-reported Caucasian donors. The aim of the study was to test whether cataloging public T cell receptors could identify signatures of past pathogen exposure. The study profiled the T cell repertoires of 550 to 700 subjects by immunosequencing and related them to cytomegalovirus serostatus. In addition to the first cohort of roughly 700 subjects, a separate validation cohort of 120 different subjects was used. To predict cytomegalovirus infection status, the study combined high-throughput TCR immunosequencing, statistical association of individual TCRs with disease status, and machine learning. In a later analysis, previously published TCR beta repertoires from 550 to 700 donors were re-analyzed and high-resolution HLA genotyping was added so that TCR occurrence patterns could be studied. In the later analysis, no new phenotypic data were used to find candidate immune exposures; instead, reliance was placed on TCR beta sequences and their occurrence across donors. To decide whether each TCR beta V gene segment behaved as functional or pseudogenic, an earlier analysis of some 570 of the donors relied on high-throughput TCR beta sequencing. Donor age, sex, ethnicity and CMV serostatus were compiled alongside the repertoire data. A later genetic analysis used genome-wide SNP genotypes for about 55% of the 666 donors, treating that subset as a discovery cohort. Every repertoire in the discovery cohort had been generated on one and the same sequencing platform. Both class I and class II loci were covered by HLA typing, at four-digit resolution. The number of donors typed differed by locus, with 629-630 for A, B, C, DRB1 and DQB1, approximately 500 for DQA1, 600 to 610 for DPA1, and around 430 for DPB1. A handful of DR-DQ haplotypes were handled as single units for association and clustering because linkage in the cohort was strong. Across 398 genotyped donors of the cohort, an average of about 250,000 unique TCR beta nucleotide sequences per donor were sequenced, and 15% to 20% of those sequences were non-productive. What the work shows at the level of the full study, not this receptor alone: Some IMGT-functional V segments, including TRBV6-2 and TRBV6-3, could not be distinguished by the 87-base-pair reads and were therefore excluded. Cytomegalovirus status was reported to be diagnosed by the classifier with high specificity and sensitivity in both the original and validation cohorts. Only TCR beta chains were sequenced in this cohort, and the absence of alpha or paired-chain data limited detectable features. While some public TCRs were present in many individuals, most TCR sequences turned up only very rarely across donors. An association between a missense DCLRE1C variant and V-gene and J-gene trimming of TCR beta chains was found in a later genetic analysis and replicated in an independent cohort. According to a later genetic analysis, donors in an Asian-associated ancestry cluster had fewer N-insertions in productive TCRs than the approximately 630-donor mean. According to a later analysis, parvovirus B19, influenza, CMV and Epstein-Barr virus appeared linked to several top co-occurrence clusters. A later analysis found that TCR association rates varied across HLA loci, with DRB1 alleles showing the most associated TCRs and HLA-C alleles the fewest. Correlated functional status among segregating V segments might reflect linkage disequilibrium, but an unknown experimental factor could not be ruled out. HLA typing was unavailable for some donors at each locus, so association tests used only the typed subset. The sequencing pipeline was judged likely to have produced a cluster of highly shared sequence variants as a technical artifact. In a later analysis, HLA-associated TCR beta chains showed more clonal expansion and lower generation probabilities than non-associated chains that were equally common. In vitro tests confirmed that a few of the cytomegalovirus-associated TCR beta chains recognize cytomegalovirus antigens. A further reported finding was that TCR beta sequences accurately predicted the HLA-A and HLA-B alleles for most subjects in the first cohort. Because counts were too low, more than 15 rarely observed V segments, including chromosome 9 orphons, were excluded from the earlier analysis of 500 to 700 of the donors. When HLA alleles, especially DR and DQ, strongly co-occurred, attributing TCR associations to individual alleles was difficult. The authors suggested that the approach could potentially be generalized to other disease states and immunological phenotypes. A later analysis associated about 17,000 TCR beta sequences with specific HLA alleles at a false discovery rate of 0.05. Most CMV-associated TCR beta chains appeared to be HLA-restricted in a later analysis, and the HLA associations seemed to be driven largely by CMV exposure. CMV serostatus was the only immune exposure information available for the cohort. In an earlier analysis of roughly 560 of the donors, most TCR beta V segments were observed in productive rearrangements about 90% or about 30% of the time, broadly matching IMGT annotations. The study listed 170 or so TCR beta chains as associated with cytomegalovirus. Presence/absence analyses assumed roughly uniform sequencing depth across donors, an assumption that may not hold.

Material: PBMCs. This clonotype originated in a man between 25 and 39 years old in good health and CMV-seropositive. Recombination linked TRBV5-1 to TRBJ2-2; TRBD1 is possibly the D segment (6 matching bases). Here the CDR3 is given as CASSPRQAAGTGELFF. The DNA sequence reads TGCGCCAGCAGCCCCCGACAGGCCGCCGGCACCGGGGAGCTGTTTTTT.